A selection of T cell receptor beta chains follows, all from one sample in a study of blood T cell repertoires in COVID-19. Libraries were prepared by immunoSEQ multiplex PCR; TCRdb keeps only in-frame clonotypes and omits some of them. The sample holds hundreds of thousands of clones; 89% are singletons and the top ten take roughly 5%. Sequenced: PBMCs or T cells enriched from blood (not recorded which). All receptors derive from a man aged 55 to 70 who had recovered from COVID-19. Both conserved end residues are part of each CDR3. The order of the fields is D gene, J gene, CDR3 length, clone size, V gene, CDR3 protein, CDR3 DNA. The D gene is left open where the match is weak. Size values are once, few and many counts, or a class for expanded clones, and some rows have none.

>-|TRBJ1-6|17|-|TRBV9
CASSAAMVGGYNSPLHF
TGTGCCAGCAGCGCCGCGATGGTGGGAGGTTATAATTCACCCCTCCACTTT
>-|TRBJ1-5|13|-|TRBV19
CASKYQEDQPQHF
TGTGCCAGTAAGTACCAGGAGGATCAGCCCCAGCATTTT
>TRBD2|TRBJ2-2|16|-|TRBV5-4
CASSSRKGGETGELFF
TGTGCCAGCAGCTCCCGAAAGGGAGGGGAAACCGGGGAGCTGTTTTTT
>TRBD2|TRBJ2-2|19|-|TRBV9
CASSVSLAGGLTNTGELFF
TGTGCCAGCAGCGTAAGTCTAGCGGGAGGTCTAACGAACACCGGGGAGCTGTTTTTT
>TRBD1|TRBJ2-1|16|-|TRBV5-5
CASSLPRDRAYNEQFF
TGTGCCAGCAGCTTACCCCGGGACAGGGCCTACAATGAGCAGTTCTTC
>TRBD1|TRBJ1-2|14|-|TRBV29-1
CSVVLTGDFYGYTF
TGCAGCGTTGTTTTGACAGGGGATTTCTATGGCTACACCTTC
>TRBD1|TRBJ2-2|15|-|TRBV6-5
CASSSTGGLTGELFF
TGTGCCAGCAGCTCGACAGGGGGATTGACCGGGGAGCTGTTTTTT
>TRBD1|TRBJ2-6|17|-|TRBV3-1/TRBV3-2
CASSQEITGVGANVLTF
TGTGCCAGCAGCCAAGAAATAACAGGGGTTGGGGCCAACGTCCTGACTTTC
>TRBD2|TRBJ2-3|15|few|TRBV28
CASTVVAGSTDTQYF
TGTGCCAGCACGGTCGTAGCGGGAAGCACAGATACGCAGTATTTT
>TRBD2|TRBJ2-1|16|-|TRBV5-4
CASSSPTSGDYNEQFF
TGTGCCAGCAGCTCCCCGACTAGCGGAGACTACAATGAGCAGTTCTTC
>TRBD2|TRBJ2-3|15|-|TRBV9
CASSVLAGNTDTQYF
TGTGCCAGCAGCGTCCTAGCGGGGAACACAGATACGCAGTATTTT
>-|TRBJ2-7|15|-|TRBV6-5
CASRGLTVYPTEQYF
TGTGCCAGCAGGGGCCTGACAGTGTATCCTACGGAGCAGTACTTC
>TRBD2|TRBJ2-7|15|few|TRBV3-1/TRBV3-2
CASSRRTSGRDEQYF
TGTGCCAGCAGCCGTAGGACTAGCGGGAGGGACGAGCAGTACTTC
>TRBD2|TRBJ2-1|15|-|TRBV19
CASSTRLAGYNEQFF
TGTGCCAGTAGTACCCGACTAGCGGGCTACAATGAGCAGTTCTTC
>-|TRBJ1-4|14|-|TRBV6-5
CASARRGGGEKLFF
TGTGCCAGCGCCCGGCGGGGGGGAGGGGAAAAACTGTTTTTT